These T cell receptor beta chains were read from a single sample in a study of OX40 agonist ivuxolimab in advanced cancers. Sequencing was performed with immunoSEQ multiplex PCR; in TCRdb, only in-frame clones are kept and a portion is missing. The table has 39,000 or so clones, around nine tenths seen once; the top ten hold 22%. Sequencing was performed on CD4+ or CD8+ T cells sorted from blood, taken in a trial of the OX40 agonist ivuxolimab. These receptors all stem from an adult with an advanced solid tumor such as melanoma, head and neck, liver or kidney cancer. The CDR3 runs from the conserved cysteine through the conserved F or W. Each record gives: V gene, J gene, clone size, CDR3 protein. The size entry is marked missing in some rows and otherwise reads once, few, many or a size class.

V: TRBV5-1
J: TRBJ2-7
size: .
CDR3: CASTLSGTYEQYF

V: TRBV4-3
J: TRBJ2-6
size: .
CDR3: CASSQRDRFSSGANVLTF

V: TRBV19
J: TRBJ2-5
size: .
CDR3: CASSATSLFWETQYF

V: TRBV9
J: TRBJ1-5
size: .
CDR3: CASSETGRGQPQHF

V: TRBV27
J: TRBJ1-1
size: .
CDR3: CASSLGSAGNTEAFF

V: TRBV30
J: TRBJ1-4
size: .
CDR3: CAWSAGKTNEKLFF

V: TRBV6-5
J: TRBJ1-5
size: once
CDR3: CASRGFSSQPQHF

V: TRBV7-9
J: TRBJ2-7
size: .
CDR3: CASSLKAGLRNEQYF

V: TRBV4-1
J: TRBJ2-7
size: few
CDR3: CASSQVGGPSTSYEQYF

V: TRBV29-1
J: TRBJ1-1
size: .
CDR3: CSVLMASNTEAFF

V: TRBV5-1
J: TRBJ2-7
size: .
CDR3: CASSSGQGTAEQYF

V: TRBV9
J: TRBJ2-5
size: .
CDR3: CASSVAPLSKETQYF

V: TRBV7-9
J: TRBJ2-5
size: .
CDR3: CASSLGTGGRETQYF

V: TRBV13
J: TRBJ2-7
size: .
CDR3: CASSLGNNLLYEQYF

V: TRBV15
J: TRBJ2-5
size: .
CDR3: CATSSLWAGGNQETQYF

V: TRBV5-5
J: TRBJ2-1
size: once
CDR3: CASLGGNEQFF

V: TRBV7-9
J: TRBJ2-7
size: once
CDR3: CASSFWTGDEQYF

V: TRBV4-1
J: TRBJ2-1
size: .
CDR3: CASSTGLPNEQFF

V: TRBV5-4
J: TRBJ2-1
size: .
CDR3: CASSFGTSVNEQFF

V: TRBV30
J: TRBJ2-1
size: .
CDR3: CAWSVGWGQFNEQFF

V: TRBV5-6
J: TRBJ2-5
size: .
CDR3: CASSKRDQETQYF

V: TRBV7-3
J: TRBJ2-1
size: .
CDR3: CASSLQDRADYNEQFF

V: TRBV4-1
J: TRBJ2-1
size: .
CDR3: CASSVTGGHDNEQFF

V: TRBV7-8
J: TRBJ2-3
size: .
CDR3: CASSSRQGRDTQYF

V: TRBV5-1
J: TRBJ2-2
size: .
CDR3: CASSLAGGSTGELFF

V: TRBV4-1
J: TRBJ2-7
size: .
CDR3: CASSQVTGGSYEQYF

V: TRBV4-1
J: TRBJ2-7
size: .
CDR3: CASSQESASTWEQYF

V: TRBV28
J: TRBJ2-3
size: .
CDR3: CASSSQGAGDTQYF

V: TRBV4-1
J: TRBJ2-1
size: once
CDR3: CASSQEAAGGPYNEQFF

V: TRBV6-5
J: TRBJ2-1
size: .
CDR3: CASSYSGGLGDEQFF

V: TRBV27
J: TRBJ2-1
size: .
CDR3: CASSFRGQDNEQFF

V: TRBV29-1
J: TRBJ2-3
size: .
CDR3: CSVVGEVLPSEADTDTQYF

V: TRBV4-1
J: TRBJ1-2
size: .
CDR3: CASSHQGEYGYTF

V: TRBV27
J: TRBJ1-2
size: .
CDR3: CASSLTGGYGYTF

V: TRBV27
J: TRBJ2-7
size: .
CDR3: CASSSSGSGMGEQYF

V: TRBV29-1
J: TRBJ1-1
size: .
CDR3: CSVGDGWMTEAFF

V: TRBV6-6
J: TRBJ1-2
size: .
CDR3: CASLQGADGYTF

V: TRBV10-3
J: TRBJ2-1
size: .
CDR3: CAVLPGGNFNEQFF

V: TRBV7-8
J: TRBJ2-7
size: .
CDR3: CASSLLSGTGGVEQYF

V: TRBV6-5
J: TRBJ1-1
size: few
CDR3: CASLGVGTEAFF

V: TRBV14
J: TRBJ2-7
size: .
CDR3: CASSQVLAGTYEQYF

V: TRBV20-1
J: TRBJ1-2
size: .
CDR3: CSAPGTTDTF

V: TRBV27
J: TRBJ2-1
size: .
CDR3: CASRSGTGSFNEQFF

V: TRBV7-8
J: TRBJ2-1
size: .
CDR3: CASSLVPRGNEQFF

V: TRBV4-1
J: TRBJ2-5
size: .
CDR3: CASSQDRREGLGQETQYF

V: TRBV5-5
J: TRBJ2-7
size: .
CDR3: CASSSVVSYEQYF

V: TRBV2
J: TRBJ2-1
size: .
CDR3: CASSYYGGSSSYNEQFF

V: TRBV7-9
J: TRBJ1-2
size: .
CDR3: CASSLVGGANYGYTF

V: TRBV28
J: TRBJ1-2
size: .
CDR3: CASRISFDNYNGYTF

V: TRBV28
J: TRBJ2-5
size: .
CDR3: CASSRTIMEETQYF

V: TRBV6-5
J: TRBJ2-2
size: .
CDR3: CASSQEYTGELFF

V: TRBV7-9
J: TRBJ2-6
size: .
CDR3: CASRHTAYSGANVLTF

V: TRBV27
J: TRBJ1-2
size: .
CDR3: CASSFGRGLDYTF

V: TRBV6-5
J: TRBJ2-3
size: .
CDR3: CASSDRWGDTQYF

V: TRBV7-9
J: TRBJ2-7
size: once
CDR3: CASSQGDRTYEQYF

V: TRBV6-1
J: TRBJ2-1
size: .
CDR3: CASSADMSPNEQFF

V: TRBV9
J: TRBJ2-1
size: .
CDR3: CASSVGGDWGRDNEQFF

V: TRBV6-5
J: TRBJ1-2
size: .
CDR3: CASSSPSGGYTF

V: TRBV19
J: TRBJ2-7
size: .
CDR3: CASSISLTYEQYF

V: TRBV5-1
J: TRBJ1-1
size: .
CDR3: CASSLLGTSDTEAFF